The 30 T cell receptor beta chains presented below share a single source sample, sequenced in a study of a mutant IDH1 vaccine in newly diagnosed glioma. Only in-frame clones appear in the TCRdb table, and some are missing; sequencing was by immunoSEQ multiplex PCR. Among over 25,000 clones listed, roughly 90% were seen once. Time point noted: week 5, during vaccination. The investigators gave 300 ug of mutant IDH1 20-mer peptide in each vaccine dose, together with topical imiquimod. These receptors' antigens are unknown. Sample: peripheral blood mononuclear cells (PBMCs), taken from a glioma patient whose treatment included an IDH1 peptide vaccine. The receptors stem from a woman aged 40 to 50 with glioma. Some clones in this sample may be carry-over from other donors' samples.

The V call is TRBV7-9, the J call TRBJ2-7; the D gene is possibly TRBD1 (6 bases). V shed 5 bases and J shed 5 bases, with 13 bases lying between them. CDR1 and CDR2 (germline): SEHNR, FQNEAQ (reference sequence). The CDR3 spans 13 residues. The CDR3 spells CASSGQTFHEQYF. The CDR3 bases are TGTGCCAGCAGCGGACAGACATTCCACGAGCAGTACTTC.

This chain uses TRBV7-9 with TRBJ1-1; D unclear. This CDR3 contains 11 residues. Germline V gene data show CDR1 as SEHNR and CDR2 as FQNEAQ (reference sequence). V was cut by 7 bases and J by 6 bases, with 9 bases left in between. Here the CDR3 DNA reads TGTGCCAGCAATCGGGAGGCTGAAGCTTTCTTT. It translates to CASNREAEAFF. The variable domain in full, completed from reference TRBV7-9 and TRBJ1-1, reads DTGVSQNPRHKITKRGQNVTFRCDPISEHNRLYWYRQTLGQGPEFLTYFQNEAQLEKSRLLSDRFSAERPKGSFSTLEIQRTEQGDSAMYLCASNREAEAFFGQGTRLTVV.

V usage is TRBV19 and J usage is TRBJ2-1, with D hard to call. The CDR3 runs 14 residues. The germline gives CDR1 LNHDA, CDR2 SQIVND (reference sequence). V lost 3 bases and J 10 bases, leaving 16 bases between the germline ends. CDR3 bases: TGTGCCAGTAGTATTGCGGCGAGTGAGGTAGAGCAGTTCTTC. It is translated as CASSIAASEVEQFF.

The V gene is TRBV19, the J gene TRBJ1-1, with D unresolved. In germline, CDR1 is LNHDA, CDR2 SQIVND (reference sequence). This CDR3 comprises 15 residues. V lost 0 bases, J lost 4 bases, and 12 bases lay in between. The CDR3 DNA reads TGTGCCAGTAGTATAGATACCCCGGCAGGCACTGAAGCTTTCTTT. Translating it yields CASSIDTPAGTEAFF.

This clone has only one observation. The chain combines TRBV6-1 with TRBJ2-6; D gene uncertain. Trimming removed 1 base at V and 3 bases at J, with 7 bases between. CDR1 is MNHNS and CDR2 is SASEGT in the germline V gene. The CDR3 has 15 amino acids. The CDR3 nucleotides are TGTGCCAGCAGTGAAGTAGGGTATGGGGCCAACGTCCTGACTTTC. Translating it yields CASSEVGYGANVLTF.

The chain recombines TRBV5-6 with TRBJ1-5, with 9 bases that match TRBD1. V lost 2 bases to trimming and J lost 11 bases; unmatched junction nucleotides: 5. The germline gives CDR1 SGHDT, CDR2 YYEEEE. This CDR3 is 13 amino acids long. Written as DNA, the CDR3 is TGTGCCAGCAGCTTAAACAGGGGGCGAGCCCAGCATTTT. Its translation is CASSLNRGRAQHF.

CDR3 coding DNA: TGTGCCAGTAGTATGCTAGCGAGTGAGCAGTTCTTC. This gives the protein CASSMLASEQFF. This sequence joins TRBV19 and TRBJ2-1; D might be TRBD2 (6 bases). The CDR3 runs to 12 residues. Trimming took off 3 bases at V and 9 bases at J, with 9 bases between the two ends. Per germline, CDR1 LNHDA and CDR2 SQIVND (reference sequence). Full variable domain (missing parts from reference TRBV19 and TRBJ2-1): DGGITQSPKYLFRKEGQNVTLSCEQNLNHDAMYWYRQDPGQGLRLIYYSQIVNDFQKGDIAEGYSVSREKKESFPLTVTSAQKNPTAFYLCASSMLASEQFFGPGTRLTVL.

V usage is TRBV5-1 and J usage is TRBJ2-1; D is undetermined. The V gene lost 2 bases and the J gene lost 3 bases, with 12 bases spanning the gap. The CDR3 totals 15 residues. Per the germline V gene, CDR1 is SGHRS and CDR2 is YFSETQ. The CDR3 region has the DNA TGCGCCAGCAGCTTAGGACCCTTGGACTACAATGAGCAGTTCTTC. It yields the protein CASSLGPLDYNEQFF.

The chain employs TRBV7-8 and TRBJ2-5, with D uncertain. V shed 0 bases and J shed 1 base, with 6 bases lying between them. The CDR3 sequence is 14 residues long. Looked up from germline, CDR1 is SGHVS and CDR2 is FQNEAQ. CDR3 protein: CASSLARTQETQYF. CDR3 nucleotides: TGTGCCAGCAGCTTAGCGCGGACCCAAGAGACCCAGTACTTC. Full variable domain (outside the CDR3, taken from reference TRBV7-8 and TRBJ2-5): GAGVSQSPRYKVAKRGQDVALRCDPISGHVSLFWYQQALGQGPEFLTYFQNEAQLDKSGLPSDRFFAERPEGSVSTLKIQRTQQEDSAVYLCASSLARTQETQYFGPGTRLLVL.

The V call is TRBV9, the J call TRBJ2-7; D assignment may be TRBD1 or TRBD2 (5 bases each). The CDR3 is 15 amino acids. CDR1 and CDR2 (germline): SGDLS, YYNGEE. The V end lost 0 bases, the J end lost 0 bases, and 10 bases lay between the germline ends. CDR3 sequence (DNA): TGTGCCAGCAGCGTAGGAGGGGAGAGCTCCTACGAGCAGTACTTC. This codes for CASSVGGESSYEQYF.

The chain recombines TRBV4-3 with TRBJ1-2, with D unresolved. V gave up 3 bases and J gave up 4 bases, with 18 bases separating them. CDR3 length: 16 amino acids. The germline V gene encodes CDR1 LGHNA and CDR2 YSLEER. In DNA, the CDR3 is TGCGCCAGCAGCCAGCTCGGCGGAGCGGGGAGCTATGGCTACACCTTC. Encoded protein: CASSQLGGAGSYGYTF.

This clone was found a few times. The CDR3 sequence is CASSEIWRDQETQYF. The CDR3 DNA is TGTGCCAGCAGTGAAATCTGGCGGGACCAAGAGACCCAGTACTTC. This chain links TRBV2 with TRBJ2-5; perhaps TRBD2 as D (5 bases). The CDR3 spans 15 residues. Germline CDR1 is SNHLY and CDR2 is FYNNEI. Trimming pared 2 bases from V and 0 bases from J, leaving 10 bases between.

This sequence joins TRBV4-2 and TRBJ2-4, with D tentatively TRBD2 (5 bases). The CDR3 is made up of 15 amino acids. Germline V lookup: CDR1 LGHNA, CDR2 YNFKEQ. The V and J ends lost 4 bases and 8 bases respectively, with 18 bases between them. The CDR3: CASSLNPGGVDIQYF. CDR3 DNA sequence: TGTGCCAGCAGCCTAAATCCAGGAGGAGTAGACATTCAGTACTTC.

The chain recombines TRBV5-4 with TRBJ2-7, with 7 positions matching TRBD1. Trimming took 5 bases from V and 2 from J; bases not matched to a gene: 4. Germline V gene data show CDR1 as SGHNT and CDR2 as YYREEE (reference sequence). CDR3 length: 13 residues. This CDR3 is CASRSGTAYEQYF. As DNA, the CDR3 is TGTGCCAGCAGGTCCGGGACAGCCTACGAGCAGTACTTC.

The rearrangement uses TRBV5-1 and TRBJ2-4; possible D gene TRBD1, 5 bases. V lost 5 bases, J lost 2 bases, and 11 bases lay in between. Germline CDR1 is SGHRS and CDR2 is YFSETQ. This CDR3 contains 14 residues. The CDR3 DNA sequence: TGCGCCAGCAGTTCAGGGTGGTCCAAAAACATTCAGTACTTC. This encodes CASSSGWSKNIQYF.

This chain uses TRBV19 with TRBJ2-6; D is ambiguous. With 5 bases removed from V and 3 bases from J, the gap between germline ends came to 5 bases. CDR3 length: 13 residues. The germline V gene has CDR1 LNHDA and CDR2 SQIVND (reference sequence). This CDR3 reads CASSLNGANVLTF. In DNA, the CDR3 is TGTGCCAGTAGTTTGAATGGGGCCAACGTCCTGACTTTC.

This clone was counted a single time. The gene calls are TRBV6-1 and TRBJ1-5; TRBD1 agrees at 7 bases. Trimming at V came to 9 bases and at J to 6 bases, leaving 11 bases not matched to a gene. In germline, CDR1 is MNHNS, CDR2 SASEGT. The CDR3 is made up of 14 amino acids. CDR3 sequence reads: CASDVTGLSQPQHF. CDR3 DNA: TGTGCCAGTGACGTGACAGGGCTGAGTCAGCCCCAGCATTTT.

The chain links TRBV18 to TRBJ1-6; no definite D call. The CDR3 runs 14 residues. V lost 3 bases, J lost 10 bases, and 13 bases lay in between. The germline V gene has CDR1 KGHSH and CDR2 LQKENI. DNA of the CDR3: TGTGCCAGCTCACCGCTACCCTCCGAATCACCCCTCCACTTT. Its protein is CASSPLPSESPLHF.

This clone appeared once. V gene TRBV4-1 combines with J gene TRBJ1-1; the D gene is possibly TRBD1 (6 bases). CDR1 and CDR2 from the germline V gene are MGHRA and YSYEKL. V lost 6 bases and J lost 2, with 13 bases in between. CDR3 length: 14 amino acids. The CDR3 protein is CASREQGYNTEAFF. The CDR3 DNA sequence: TGCGCCAGCAGGGAACAGGGATATAACACTGAAGCTTTCTTT.

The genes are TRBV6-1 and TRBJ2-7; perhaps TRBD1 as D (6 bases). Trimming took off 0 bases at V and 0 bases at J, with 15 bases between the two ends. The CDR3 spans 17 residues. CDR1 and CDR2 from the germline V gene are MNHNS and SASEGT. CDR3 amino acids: CASSEARTVLSSYEQYF. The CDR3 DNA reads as TGTGCCAGCAGTGAAGCGAGGACAGTCCTCAGCTCCTACGAGCAGTACTTC.

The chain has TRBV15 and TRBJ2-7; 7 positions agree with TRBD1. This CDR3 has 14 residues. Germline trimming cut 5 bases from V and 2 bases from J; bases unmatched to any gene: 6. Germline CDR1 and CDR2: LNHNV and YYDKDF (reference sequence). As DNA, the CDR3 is TGTGCCACCAGCTCCAACAGGGGACCCTACGAGCAGTACTTC. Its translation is CATSSNRGPYEQYF. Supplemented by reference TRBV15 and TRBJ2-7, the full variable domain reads DAMVIQNPRYQVTQFGKPVTLSCSQTLNHNVMYWYQQKSSQAPKLLFHYYDKDFNNEADTPDNFQSRRPNTSFCFLDIRSPGLGDTAMYLCATSSNRGPYEQYFGPGTRLTVT.

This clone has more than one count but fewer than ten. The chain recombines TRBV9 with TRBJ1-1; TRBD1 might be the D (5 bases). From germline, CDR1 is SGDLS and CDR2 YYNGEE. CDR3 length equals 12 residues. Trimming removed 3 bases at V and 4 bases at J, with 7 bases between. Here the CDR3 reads CASSDQGTEAFF. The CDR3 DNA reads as TGTGCCAGCAGCGATCAGGGCACTGAAGCTTTCTTT.

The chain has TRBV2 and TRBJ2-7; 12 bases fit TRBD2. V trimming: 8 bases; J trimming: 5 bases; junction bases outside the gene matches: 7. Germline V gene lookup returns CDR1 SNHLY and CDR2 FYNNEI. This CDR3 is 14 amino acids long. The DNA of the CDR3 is TGTGCCAGCCCGTCGGGACTAGCGGGCCACGAGCAGTACTTC. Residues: CASPSGLAGHEQYF.

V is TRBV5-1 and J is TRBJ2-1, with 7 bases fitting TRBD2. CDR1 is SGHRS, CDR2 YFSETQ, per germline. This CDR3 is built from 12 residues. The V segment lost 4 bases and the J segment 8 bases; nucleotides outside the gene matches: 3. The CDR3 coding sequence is TGCGCCAGCAGCCTGGGAGGGTATGAGCAGTTCTTC. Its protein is CASSLGGYEQFF.

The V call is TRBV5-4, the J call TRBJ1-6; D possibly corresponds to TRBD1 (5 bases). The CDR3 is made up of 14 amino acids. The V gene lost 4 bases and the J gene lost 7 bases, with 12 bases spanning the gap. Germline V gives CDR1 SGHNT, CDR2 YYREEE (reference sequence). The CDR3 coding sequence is TGTGCCAGCAGCATCGACAGAAGCAATTCACCCCTCCACTTT. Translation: CASSIDRSNSPLHF. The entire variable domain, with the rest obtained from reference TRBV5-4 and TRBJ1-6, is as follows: ETGVTQSPTHLIKTRGQQVTLRCSSQSGHNTVSWYQQALGQGPQFIFQYYREEENGRGNFPPRFSGLQFPNYSSELNVNALELDDSALYLCASSIDRSNSPLHFGNGTRLTVT.

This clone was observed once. The CDR3 loop reads CASSLNRQGVGEAFF. CDR3 in DNA: TGTGCCAGCAGCTTGAATCGACAGGGGGTGGGTGAAGCTTTCTTT. The chain combines TRBV5-4 with TRBJ1-1; 9 nucleotides align to TRBD1. This CDR3 is 15 amino acids long. Germline V lookup: CDR1 SGHNT, CDR2 YYREEE (reference sequence). V lost 1 base, J lost 7 bases, and 8 bases stayed unmatched.

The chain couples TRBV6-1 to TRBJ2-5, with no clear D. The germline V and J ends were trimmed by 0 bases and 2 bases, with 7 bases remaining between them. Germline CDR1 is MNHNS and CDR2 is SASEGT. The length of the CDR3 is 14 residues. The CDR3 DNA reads TGTGCCAGCAGTGAAGCGTTGGGGCAAGAGACCCAGTACTTC. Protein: CASSEALGQETQYF.

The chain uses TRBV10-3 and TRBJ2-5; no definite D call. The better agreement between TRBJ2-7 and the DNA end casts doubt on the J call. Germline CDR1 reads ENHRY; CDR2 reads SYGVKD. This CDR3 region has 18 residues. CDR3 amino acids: CAILRASGRSHFTYEQYF. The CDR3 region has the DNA TGTGCCATCCTCCGGGCCAGTGGACGATCACACTTCACCTACGAGCAGTACTTC.

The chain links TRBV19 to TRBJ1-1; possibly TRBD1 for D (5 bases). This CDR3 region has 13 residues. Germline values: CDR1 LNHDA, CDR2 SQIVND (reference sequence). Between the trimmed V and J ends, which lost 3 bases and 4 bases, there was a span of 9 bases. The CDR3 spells CASSMGGVTEAFF. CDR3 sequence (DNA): TGTGCCAGTAGTATGGGGGGGGTCACTGAAGCTTTCTTT.

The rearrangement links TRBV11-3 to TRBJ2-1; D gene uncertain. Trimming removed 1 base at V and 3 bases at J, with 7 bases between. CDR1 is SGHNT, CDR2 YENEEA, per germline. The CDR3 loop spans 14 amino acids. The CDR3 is CASSLGGHYNEQFF. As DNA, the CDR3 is TGTGCCAGCAGCTTAGGAGGTCACTACAATGAGCAGTTCTTC.